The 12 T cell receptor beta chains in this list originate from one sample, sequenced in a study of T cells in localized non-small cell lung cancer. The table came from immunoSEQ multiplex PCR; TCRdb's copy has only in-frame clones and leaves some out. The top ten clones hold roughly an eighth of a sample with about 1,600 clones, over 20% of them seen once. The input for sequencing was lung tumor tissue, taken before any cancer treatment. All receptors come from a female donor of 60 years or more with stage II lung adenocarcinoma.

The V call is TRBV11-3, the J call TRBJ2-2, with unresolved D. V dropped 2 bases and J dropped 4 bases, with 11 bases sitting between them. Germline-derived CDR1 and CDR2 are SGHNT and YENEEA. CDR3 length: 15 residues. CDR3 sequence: CASSLSYTITGELFF. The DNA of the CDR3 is TGTGCCAGCAGCTTATCCTACACAATCACCGGGGAGCTGTTTTTT.

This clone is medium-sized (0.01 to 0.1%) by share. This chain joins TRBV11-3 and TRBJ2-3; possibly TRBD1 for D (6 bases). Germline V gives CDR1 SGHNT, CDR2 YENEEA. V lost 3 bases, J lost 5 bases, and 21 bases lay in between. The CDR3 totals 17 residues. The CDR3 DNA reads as TGTGCCAGCAGCTTGGCTTTCTCGACAGGTCTAAGAGATACGCAGTATTTT. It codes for CASSLAFSTGLRDTQYF.

CDR3 DNA sequence: TGTGCCAGCAGTGAAGACCCACTGTCGCCCCAGCATTTT. It encodes CASSEDPLSPQHF. The chain couples TRBV9 to TRBJ1-5, with D unclear. The germline gives CDR1 SGDLS, CDR2 YYNGEE. The germline V and J ends were trimmed by 5 bases and 9 bases, with 15 bases remaining between them. The CDR3 is made up of 13 amino acids.

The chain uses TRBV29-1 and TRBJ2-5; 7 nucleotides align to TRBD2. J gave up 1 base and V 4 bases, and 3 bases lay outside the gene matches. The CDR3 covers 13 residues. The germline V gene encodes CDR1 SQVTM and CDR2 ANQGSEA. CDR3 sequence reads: CSVGGGGQETQYF. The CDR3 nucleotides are TGCAGCGTTGGAGGCGGGGGCCAAGAGACCCAGTACTTC.

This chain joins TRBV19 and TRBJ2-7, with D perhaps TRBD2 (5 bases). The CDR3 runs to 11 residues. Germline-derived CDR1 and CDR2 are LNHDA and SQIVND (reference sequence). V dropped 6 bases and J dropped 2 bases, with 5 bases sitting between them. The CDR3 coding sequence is TGTGCCAGTAGGCGGGCCTACGAGCAGTACTTC. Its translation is CASRRAYEQYF.

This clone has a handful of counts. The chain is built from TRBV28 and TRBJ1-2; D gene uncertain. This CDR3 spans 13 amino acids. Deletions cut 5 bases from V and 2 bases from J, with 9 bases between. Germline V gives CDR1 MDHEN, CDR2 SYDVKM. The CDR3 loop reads CASSALINYGYTF. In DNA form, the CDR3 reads TGTGCCAGCAGTGCCCTAATCAACTATGGCTACACCTTC.

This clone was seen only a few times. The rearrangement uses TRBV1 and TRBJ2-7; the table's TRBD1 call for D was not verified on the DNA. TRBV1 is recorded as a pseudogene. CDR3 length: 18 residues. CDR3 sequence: CASSQEAQGGSAGYEQYF. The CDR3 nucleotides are TGCGCCAGCAGCCAAGAAGCCCAAGGGGGTAGCGCAGGCTACGAGCAGTACTTC.

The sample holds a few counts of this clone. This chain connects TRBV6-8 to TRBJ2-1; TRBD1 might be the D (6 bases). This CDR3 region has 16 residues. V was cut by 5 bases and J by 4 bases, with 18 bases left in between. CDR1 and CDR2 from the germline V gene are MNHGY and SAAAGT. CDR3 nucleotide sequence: TGTGCCAGCAGTCCCCAGGGGCTAGCTGAATACAATGAGCAGTTCTTC. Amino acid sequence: CASSPQGLAEYNEQFF.

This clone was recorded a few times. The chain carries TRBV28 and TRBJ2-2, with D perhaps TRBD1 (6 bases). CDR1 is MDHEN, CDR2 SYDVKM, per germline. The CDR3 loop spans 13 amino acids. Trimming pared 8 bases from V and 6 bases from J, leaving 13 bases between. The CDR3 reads CASFTGLAGELFF. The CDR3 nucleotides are TGTGCCAGCTTCACAGGGTTAGCCGGGGAGCTGTTTTTT.

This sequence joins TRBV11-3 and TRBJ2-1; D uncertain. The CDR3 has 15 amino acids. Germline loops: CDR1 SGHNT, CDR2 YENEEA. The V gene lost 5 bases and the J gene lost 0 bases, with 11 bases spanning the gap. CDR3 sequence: CASSLTLSSYNEQFF. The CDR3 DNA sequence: TGTGCCAGCAGCCTAACCCTAAGCTCCTACAATGAGCAGTTCTTC.

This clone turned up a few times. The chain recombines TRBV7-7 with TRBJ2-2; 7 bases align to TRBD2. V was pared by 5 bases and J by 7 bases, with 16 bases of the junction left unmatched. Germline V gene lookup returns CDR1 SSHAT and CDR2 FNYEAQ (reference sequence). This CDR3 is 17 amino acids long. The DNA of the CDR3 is TGTGCCAGCAGCCCCCGTGGGGGGGTCGGGATTGACGGGGAGCTGTTTTTT. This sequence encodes CASSPRGGVGIDGELFF.

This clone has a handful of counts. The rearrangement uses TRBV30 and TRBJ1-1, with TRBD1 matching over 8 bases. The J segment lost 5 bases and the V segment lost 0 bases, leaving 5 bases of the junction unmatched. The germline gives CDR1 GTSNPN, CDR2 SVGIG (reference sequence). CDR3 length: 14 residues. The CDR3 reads CAWSVTGARTEAFF. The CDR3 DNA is TGTGCCTGGAGTGTGACAGGGGCTCGAACTGAAGCTTTCTTT.